One sample yielded the 32 T cell receptor beta chains listed below, sequenced in a study of human T cells and chemical hapten exposure. One entry per CDR3 protein results from TCRdb running MiXCR on the RACE reads. The data contain fewer than 500,000 distinct CDR3 sequences, 4.8% of them singletons. Time point reported: patch test 1, 2 weeks after DPC sensitization. The treatment is: therapeutic diphenylcyclopropenone sensitization with weekly scalp DPC. Sequencing was performed on whole blood, taken in connection with sensitization to the hapten diphenylcyclopropenone (DPC). The receptor source for this set is a woman between 45 and 60 years old with alopecia areata. Some clones in this sample may be carry-over from other donors' samples.

The sample holds many counts of this clonotype. The CDR3 DNA is TGTGCCATCAGTGAGTCGACGGGCTCTTCCTACAATGAGCAGTTCTTC. As protein: CAISESTGSSYNEQFF. The chain has TRBV10-3 and TRBJ2-1; D not resolved. The CDR3 covers 16 residues. Germline V gives CDR1 ENHRY, CDR2 SYGVKD. The V end was cut by 0 bases, the J end by 1 base, with 10 bases between.

The chain employs TRBV27 and TRBJ1-1; the D is unclear. Germline V CDR1 and CDR2: MNHEY, SMNVEV (reference sequence). The length of the CDR3 is 14 residues. V lost 5 bases and J lost 5, with 15 bases in between. CDR3 nucleotides: TGTGCCAGCAGTCCCCGCGGCCGGTCGACTGAAGCTTTCTTT. It codes for CASSPRGRSTEAFF.

The genes are TRBV24-1 and TRBJ2-1; a weak D match, TRBD1 (6 bases). Per the germline V gene, CDR1 is KGHDR and CDR2 is SFDVKD. The CDR3 runs to 15 residues. Trimming took off 2 bases at V and 5 bases at J, with 12 bases between the two ends. The CDR3 loop reads CATSDSWQGNNEQFF. In nucleotides, the CDR3 is TGTGCCACCAGTGATTCCTGGCAGGGGAACAATGAGCAGTTCTTC.

This clonotype was picked up a small number of times. V and J are TRBV6-1 and TRBJ1-1; 10 nucleotides match TRBD1. V was pared by 4 bases and J by 7 bases, with 6 bases of the junction left unmatched. The CDR3 covers 14 residues. Germline assignment: CDR1 MNHNS and CDR2 SASEGT. In DNA form, the CDR3 reads TGTGCCAGCAGTGCGGACAGGGGGATTGGTGAAGCTTTCTTT. Translated: CASSADRGIGEAFF.

This clonotype was picked up many times. CDR3 in amino acids: CASRQGLSNQPQHF. CDR3 bases: TGTGCCAGCCGACAGGGACTTAGCAATCAGCCCCAGCATTTT. The chain uses TRBV6-5 and TRBJ1-5; 7 bases align to TRBD1. The CDR3 is 14 amino acids. The ends lost 8 bases at V and 0 bases at J; junction bases unmatched: 4. Germline V gene data show CDR1 as MNHEY and CDR2 as SVGAGI.

This clonotype has a count of ten or more. The rearrangement joins TRBV19 to TRBJ2-7, with 13 positions matching TRBD2. This CDR3 is built from 14 residues. Germline lookup yields CDR1 LNHDA and CDR2 SQIVND (reference sequence). V was clipped by 5 bases and J by 5 bases; unmatched bases: 3. For the CDR3, the DNA is TGTGCCAGTAGTGCGACTAGCGGGAGGAACGAGCAGTACTTC. This sequence encodes CASSATSGRNEQYF. Filled out from reference TRBV19 and TRBJ2-7, the complete variable domain reads DGGITQSPKYLFRKEGQNVTLSCEQNLNHDAMYWYRQDPGQGLRLIYYSQIVNDFQKGDIAEGYSVSREKKESFPLTVTSAQKNPTAFYLCASSATSGRNEQYFGPGTRLTVT.

This clonotype was seen repeatedly, ten times or more. CDR3 in amino acids: CASSYAGRENTEAFF. CDR3 coding DNA: TGTGCCAGCAGTTACGCCGGGAGAGAGAACACTGAAGCTTTCTTT. This chain connects TRBV6-5 to TRBJ1-1; D unclear. With 2 bases removed from V and 1 base from J, the gap between germline ends came to 11 bases. The CDR3 runs to 15 residues. Germline assignment: CDR1 MNHEY and CDR2 SVGAGI.

This clonotype has only a few counts. The rearrangement links TRBV20-1 to TRBJ1-5; D not certain. The length of the CDR3 is 11 residues. Germline CDR1 DFQATT, CDR2 SNEGSKA (reference sequence). Trimming cost V 7 bases and J 8 bases, with 12 bases left between them. In DNA form, the CDR3 reads TGCAGTGTCAAGGTCGGAGAGCCCCAGCATTTT. Amino acids: CSVKVGEPQHF.

This chain uses TRBV7-9 with TRBJ2-1; 8 bases line up with TRBD2. Germline assignment: CDR1 SEHNR and CDR2 FQNEAQ (reference sequence). The CDR3 runs 15 residues. Trimming at V came to 6 bases and at J to 8 bases, leaving 12 bases not matched to a gene. The CDR3 reads CASSPPGRALDEQFF. The CDR3 DNA sequence: TGTGCCAGCAGTCCGCCCGGGAGGGCCCTGGATGAGCAGTTCTTC.

The chain links TRBV5-4 to TRBJ2-1; D gene ambiguous. Trimming stripped 2 bases from V and 1 base from J, with 16 bases between. The CDR3 totals 17 residues. Germline CDR1 and CDR2: SGHNT and YYREEE (reference sequence). The DNA of the CDR3 is TGTGCCAGCAGCTTCGGACCTAGTGAGCGTTCCTACAATGAGCAGTTCTTC. Translating it yields CASSFGPSERSYNEQFF.

The CDR3 sequence is CSARGPRGLNTEAFF. CDR3 in DNA: TGCAGTGCTAGAGGGCCCCGGGGCCTGAACACTGAAGCTTTCTTT. The gene calls are TRBV20-1 and TRBJ1-1, with D tentatively TRBD1 (5 bases). The germline V and J ends were trimmed by 1 base and 0 bases, with 12 bases remaining between them. Germline V gives CDR1 DFQATT, CDR2 SNEGSKA (reference sequence). This CDR3 has 15 residues.

This clonotype appeared many times. The V call is TRBV29-1, the J call TRBJ2-7, with 9 bases fitting TRBD1. Germline lookup yields CDR1 SQVTM and CDR2 ANQGSEA. J gave up 7 bases and V 6 bases, and 7 bases lay outside the gene matches. This CDR3 is 12 amino acids long. The DNA of the CDR3 is TGCAGCGTCCCGGGACAGGGAGATGAGCAGTACTTC. Its translation is CSVPGQGDEQYF.

The chain has TRBV30 and TRBJ2-3; D unresolved. CDR3 length: 13 residues. The V end was cut by 0 bases, the J end by 2 bases, with 6 bases between. Germline V gene lookup returns CDR1 GTSNPN and CDR2 SVGIG (reference sequence). CDR3 sequence reads: CAWSVHNTDTQYF. CDR3 DNA sequence: TGTGCCTGGAGTGTACACAACACAGATACGCAGTATTTT. The full variable domain, its missing parts supplied by reference TRBV30 and TRBJ2-3, is SQTIHQWPATLVQPVGSPLSLECTVEGTSNPNLYWYRQAAGRGLQLLFYSVGIGQISSEVPQNLSASRPQDRQFILSSKKLLLSDSGFYLCAWSVHNTDTQYFGPGTRLTVL.

The table lists this clonotype with many counts. The V call is TRBV6-2 or TRBV6-3, the J call TRBJ2-7; 7 bases are a match to TRBD1. Germline assignment: CDR1 MNHEY and CDR2 SVGEGT. V was clipped by 5 bases and J by 2 bases; unmatched bases: 6. The CDR3 is made up of 14 amino acids. This CDR3 reads CASSPRDSAYEQYF. The CDR3 coding sequence is TGTGCCAGCAGTCCCCGGGACAGCGCCTACGAGCAGTACTTC.

In this sample, this clonotype turned up a few times. The chain uses TRBV7-9 and TRBJ2-3, with D perhaps TRBD2 (5 bases). The CDR3 has 10 amino acids. Trimming stripped 5 bases from V and 11 bases from J, with 8 bases between. In germline, CDR1 is SEHNR, CDR2 FQNEAQ (reference sequence). The CDR3 sequence: CASSPEGQYF. The CDR3 DNA reads TGTGCCAGCAGCCCAGAGGGGCAGTATTTT.

This clonotype has at least ten counts. The V call is TRBV2, the J call TRBJ2-6; no clear D. V gave up 5 bases and J gave up 1 base, with 6 bases separating them. CDR3 size: 14 residues. In germline, CDR1 is SNHLY, CDR2 FYNNEI. DNA of the CDR3: TGTGCCAGCAGTACGGCTTCTGGGGCCAACGTCCTGACTTTC. Protein: CASSTASGANVLTF.

This clonotype was detected ten times or more. The genes are TRBV7-9 and TRBJ2-3; 7 nucleotides line up with TRBD1. The junction had 8 bases not matched to a gene; V was cut back by 7 bases and J by 1 base. The CDR3 sequence is 15 residues long. CDR1 is SEHNR, CDR2 FQNEAQ, per germline (reference sequence). CDR3 nucleotide sequence: TGTGCCAGCAAAGCAGGGGGATTTCGCACAGATACGCAGTATTTT. Amino acid sequence: CASKAGGFRTDTQYF.

V usage is TRBV19 and J usage is TRBJ2-3; 10 nucleotides agree with TRBD2. Germline lookup yields CDR1 LNHDA and CDR2 SQIVND (reference sequence). The junction had 4 bases not matched to a gene; V was cut back by 3 bases and J by 4 bases. The CDR3 has 15 amino acids. The CDR3 is CASSMASGSADTQYF. CDR3 nucleotide sequence: TGTGCCAGTAGTATGGCTAGCGGGAGCGCAGATACGCAGTATTTT.

This clonotype was detected a few times. This chain joins TRBV6-1 and TRBJ1-4; 8 bases are shared with TRBD1. Germline CDR1 and CDR2: MNHNS and SASEGT. The CDR3 has 13 amino acids. The V and J ends lost 8 bases and 7 bases, in that order; junction bases with no gene match: 6. CDR3 loop: CASQGARGEKLFF. The CDR3 DNA follows: TGTGCCAGCCAGGGGGCTCGAGGTGAAAAACTGTTTTTT.

The J gene is TRBJ1-2, the V gene TRBV7-9; D is possibly TRBD1 (5 bases). The germline V and J ends were trimmed by 4 bases and 4 bases, with 13 bases remaining between them. CDR1 and CDR2 (germline): SEHNR, FQNEAQ (reference sequence). CDR3 size: 14 residues. CDR3 coding DNA: TGTGCCAGCAGCTCCCAGGGTACGGTCTATGGCTACACCTTC. Its translation: CASSSQGTVYGYTF. Together with reference TRBV7-9 and TRBJ1-2, the CDR3 gives the full variable domain: DTGVSQNPRHKITKRGQNVTFRCDPISEHNRLYWYRQTLGQGPEFLTYFQNEAQLEKSRLLSDRFSAERPKGSFSTLEIQRTEQGDSAMYLCASSSQGTVYGYTFGSGTRLTVV.

This clonotype showed up many times. The chain recombines TRBV30 with TRBJ1-4; no definite D call. Germline lookup yields CDR1 GTSNPN and CDR2 SVGIG (reference sequence). The length of the CDR3 is 12 residues. Deletions cut 2 bases from V and 0 bases from J, with 1 base between. The CDR3 DNA is TGTGCCTGGAGTCCAACTAATGAAAAACTGTTTTTT. Translating gives CAWSPTNEKLFF.

This clonotype was recorded many times. V gene TRBV29-1 combines with J gene TRBJ2-1; perhaps TRBD2 as D (6 bases). The CDR3 loop spans 14 amino acids. Germline assignment: CDR1 SQVTM and CDR2 ANQGSEA. V was pared by 4 bases and J by 0 bases, with 10 bases between. This CDR3 reads CSVVRGSSYNEQFF. CDR3 DNA sequence: TGCAGCGTTGTTCGGGGGAGCTCCTACAATGAGCAGTTCTTC.

The chain has TRBV20-1 and TRBJ2-7; D uncertain. Trimming shortened V by 3 bases and J by 4 bases, and 7 bases separated the two germline ends. Germline V gene data show CDR1 as DFQATT and CDR2 as SNEGSKA (reference sequence). The CDR3 has 11 residues. The CDR3 is CSASRPYEQYF. CDR3 DNA: TGCAGTGCTAGTAGACCTTACGAGCAGTACTTC.

This clonotype was picked up many times. This sequence joins TRBV29-1 and TRBJ2-1, with 8 positions matching TRBD2. The CDR3 runs 14 residues. Trimming at V came to 7 bases and at J to 15 bases, leaving 20 bases not matched to a gene. The germline CDR1 and CDR2 sequences are SQVTM and ANQGSEA. CDR3 nucleotides: TGCAGCGGTGGGCCCTCCGGGACTAGTGATCTGAGGTTCTTC. Protein: CSGGPSGTSDLRFF.

A word on this clonotype: This may be a read error, as it is one base from a much larger clone. The J gene is TRBJ1-1, the V gene TRBV18; no firm D call. Germline assignment: CDR1 KGHSH and CDR2 LQKENI. The germline V and J ends were trimmed by 0 bases and 6 bases, with 8 bases remaining between them. This CDR3 contains 13 residues. CDR3 bases: TGTGCCAGCTCACCACCCGCGGCCCCTGAAGCTTTCTTT. This gives the protein CASSPPAAPEAFF.

Turning to this clonotype: The junction departs from germline at one end; a sequencing error may be responsible. This rearrangement joins TRBV19 to TRBJ2-2, with 11 bases fitting TRBD2. CDR3 size: 18 residues. Germline V lookup: CDR1 LNHDA, CDR2 SQIVND (reference sequence). CDR3 in DNA: TGTACCAGTACCTACAGCGGGACTAGCGGCAAGAACACCGGGGAGCTGTTTTTT. Translated: CTSTYSGTSGKNTGELFF.

This clonotype was seen at least ten times. CDR3 in DNA: TGTGCCAGCAGCCCCTTCGAGAACACTGAAGCTTTCTTT. This codes for CASSPFENTEAFF. The rearrangement uses TRBV7-6 and TRBJ1-1; D is unresolved. The V and J ends lost 5 bases and 1 base respectively, with 8 bases between them. CDR3 length equals 13 residues. The V gene's germline CDR1 is SGHVS and CDR2 FNYEAQ.

The chain recombines TRBV9 with TRBJ2-7; D could derive from TRBD1 or TRBD2 (6 bases each). V shed 3 bases and J shed 2 bases, with 15 bases lying between them. CDR3 length equals 15 residues. Per germline, CDR1 SGDLS and CDR2 YYNGEE. DNA of the CDR3: TGTGCCAGCAGCGAGACCGGGGGCACTACCTACGAGCAGTACTTC. Encoded protein: CASSETGGTTYEQYF.

This clonotype appeared a few times. V and J are TRBV11-2 and TRBJ2-7; D gene ambiguous. The germline V gene encodes CDR1 SGHAT and CDR2 FQNNGV. This CDR3 spans 14 amino acids. V lost 3 bases and J lost 2, with 11 bases in between. CDR3 nucleotides: TGTGCCAGCAGCTTTGGCCAGGCCCCCTACGAGCAGTACTTC. Translation: CASSFGQAPYEQYF.

This clonotype was counted a few times. This chain links TRBV12-3 or TRBV12-4 with TRBJ2-7; perhaps TRBD2 as D (5 bases). The CDR3 sequence is 12 residues long. Trimming cost V 3 bases and J 5 bases, with 8 bases left between them. CDR3: CASSFPGDEQYF. The CDR3 bases are TGTGCCAGCAGTTTCCCCGGGGACGAGCAGTACTTC.

Notes on this clonotype: A much more abundant neighbour one base away suggests this may be a read error. This CDR3 fails to terminate in the conserved phenylalanine or tryptophan, so it likely reflects a read error. The V gene is TRBV7-3, the J gene TRBJ2-1, with D unresolved. Per germline, CDR1 SGHTA and CDR2 FQGTGA. The CDR3 extends over 14 amino acids. V lost 5 bases to trimming and J lost 6 bases, with 14 bases between them. The CDR3 reads CASSPGLERNEQFL. The DNA of the CDR3 is TGTGCCAGCAGCCCGGGTCTTGAACGCAATGAGCAGTTCCTC.

This clonotype showed up many times. This chain uses TRBV12-3 or TRBV12-4 with TRBJ2-2; D is possibly TRBD2 (5 bases). V was shortened by 5 bases and J by 2 bases, with 15 bases between the two germline ends. The CDR3 is made up of 16 amino acids. For the CDR3, the DNA is TGTGCCAGCAGTCCCCAGATGAGCGGAAACACCGGGGAGCTGTTTTTT. Translating it yields CASSPQMSGNTGELFF.